These T cell receptor beta chains were read from a single sample in a study of persistence of HIV-infected CD4 T cells. Sequencing was performed with immunoSEQ multiplex PCR; in TCRdb, only in-frame clones are kept and a portion is missing. The sample includes some 28,000 clones, approximately 82% seen only once; the top ten take less than 5%. These receptors have no identified antigens. This specimen consisted of CD4+ T cells sorted from PBMCs after roughly 18-hour stimulation, obtained from a patient who received antiretroviral therapy. The receptors were gathered from an adult man with HIV who was CMV-seropositive. The CDR3 runs from the conserved cysteine through the conserved F or W. D genes are given only for firm matches. Where a row states a size, it is once, few, many or the class of an expanded clone; other rows omit it.

TRBV5-1	TRBD1	NA	TRBJ1-1	CASSLTGGTRNTEAFF	TGCGCCAGCAGCTTGACAGGGGGAACGAGGAACACTGAAGCTTTCTTT
TRBV7-2	NA	NA	TRBJ1-6	CASSLSQGNLVSLHF	TGTGCCAGCAGCTTAAGTCAGGGGAACTTGGTATCCCTCCACTTT
TRBV28	TRBD1	NA	TRBJ2-7	CAIKSGQGQYEQYF	TGTGCCATCAAGTCGGGACAGGGGCAGTACGAGCAGTACTTC
TRBV5-4	NA	once	TRBJ2-3	CASSGQGAGGTDTQYF	TGTGCCAGCTCTGGTCAAGGAGCAGGAGGCACAGATACGCAGTATTTT
TRBV7-3	NA	NA	TRBJ1-5	CASSLGINQPQHF	TGTGCCAGCAGCTTAGGTATTAATCAGCCCCAGCATTTT
TRBV3-1/TRBV3-2	NA	NA	TRBJ1-2	CASSQEGGHGYTF	TGTGCCAGCAGCCAGGAGGGAGGACATGGCTACACCTTC
TRBV18	NA	NA	TRBJ1-3	CASSLEGSGNTIYF	TGTGCCAGCTCGTTAGAGGGCTCTGGAAACACCATATATTTT
TRBV5-1	TRBD1	NA	TRBJ2-3	CASSSSTGSDTQYF	TGCGCCAGCAGCTCATCGACAGGGTCAGATACGCAGTATTTT
TRBV24-1	NA	few	TRBJ2-5	CATSGGRASQETQYF	TGTGCCACCAGTGGGGGCCGGGCCTCCCAAGAGACCCAGTACTTC
TRBV28	TRBD1	NA	TRBJ1-4	CASSLRQGAHEKLFF	TGTGCCAGCAGCCTCCGACAGGGGGCGCATGAAAAACTGTTTTTT
TRBV19	TRBD2	NA	TRBJ2-2	CASSIPSGGLPGELFF	TGTGCCAGTAGTATACCGAGCGGGGGCCTCCCCGGGGAGCTGTTTTTT
TRBV5-1	TRBD1	NA	TRBJ1-2	CASSWAGTGALNYGYTF	TGCGCCAGCAGCTGGGCCGGGACAGGGGCGTTAAACTATGGCTACACCTTC
TRBV7-8	TRBD2	NA	TRBJ2-2	CASSLGSAGVPTGELFF	TGTGCCAGCAGCTTAGGTTCAGCGGGGGTTCCCACCGGGGAGCTGTTTTTT
TRBV2	TRBD1	few	TRBJ1-6	CASSVDRVNSPLHF	TGTGCCAGCAGTGTTGACAGGGTAAATTCACCCCTCCACTTT
TRBV9	TRBD1	NA	TRBJ2-3	CASRNGGQGVLDTQYF	TGTGCCAGCAGGAACGGGGGACAGGGGGTCCTGGATACGCAGTATTTT
TRBV10-2	TRBD2	NA	TRBJ2-1	CASRPTSGGTYNEQFF	TGCGCCAGCAGACCTACTAGCGGGGGCACCTACAATGAGCAGTTCTTC
TRBV7-2	NA	NA	TRBJ1-4	CASSLRRGTNEKLFF	TGTGCCAGCAGCTTACGTAGGGGAACTAATGAAAAACTGTTTTTT
TRBV2	NA	NA	TRBJ1-4	CASTGVQREKLFF	TGTGCCAGCACCGGAGTCCAGAGAGAAAAACTGTTTTTT
TRBV29-1	TRBD1	NA	TRBJ1-3	CSVRRTGPSGNTIYF	TGCAGCGTTCGACGGACAGGGCCCTCTGGAAACACCATATATTTT
TRBV3-1/TRBV3-2	TRBD1	NA	TRBJ1-2	CASSQGTGVPYGYTF	TGTGCCAGCAGCCAAGGGACAGGGGTCCCCTATGGCTACACCTTC
TRBV6-5	TRBD1	NA	TRBJ2-7	CASTIDRVGEQYF	TGTGCCAGCACCATTGACAGGGTGGGAGAGCAGTACTTC
TRBV5-1	NA	NA	TRBJ1-5	CASSENVGDSNQPQHF	TGCGCCAGCAGCGAAAACGTGGGGGATAGCAATCAGCCCCAGCATTTT
TRBV6-5	NA	NA	TRBJ2-7	CASSAGREVYEQYF	TGTGCCAGCAGCGCAGGCAGGGAGGTTTACGAGCAGTACTTC
TRBV3-1/TRBV3-2	NA	NA	TRBJ2-2	CASSRVLTGELFF	TGTGCCAGCAGCCGCGTATTGACCGGGGAGCTGTTTTTT
TRBV5-5	NA	NA	TRBJ1-5	CASSLAGQPQHF	TGTGCCAGCAGCTTGGCCGGGCAGCCCCAGCATTTT
TRBV6-2/TRBV6-3	NA	few	TRBJ2-7	CASSYGRVYEQYF	TGTGCCAGCAGTTATGGCAGGGTCTACGAGCAGTACTTC
TRBV5-8	NA	NA	TRBJ2-3	CASSVLGPEISDTQYF	TGTGCCAGCAGCGTGCTAGGACCTGAGATCTCAGATACGCAGTATTTT
TRBV7-9	NA	NA	TRBJ1-1	CASSPPGGARSTEAFF	TGTGCCAGCAGCCCCCCGGGGGGGGCGAGGAGCACTGAAGCTTTCTTT
TRBV18	NA	NA	TRBJ2-7	CASSPGVQGRSYEQYF	TGTGCCAGCTCACCAGGCGTACAGGGCCGTTCCTACGAGCAGTACTTC
TRBV2	TRBD1	NA	TRBJ2-2	CASSGQGARAGELFF	TGTGCCAGCAGTGGACAGGGGGCGAGGGCCGGGGAGCTGTTTTTT
TRBV12-3/TRBV12-4	NA	few	TRBJ2-7	CASRVGPRVEQYF	TGTGCCAGCAGGGTAGGCCCCAGGGTTGAGCAGTACTTC
TRBV7-9	NA	NA	TRBJ1-6	CASSPSGNSPLHF	TGTGCCAGCAGCCCATCCGGGAATTCACCCCTCCACTTT
TRBV7-3	NA	once	TRBJ2-1	CASSLEAQEYNEQFF	TGTGCCAGCAGCTTAGAAGCACAGGAGTACAATGAGCAGTTCTTC
TRBV5-1	TRBD2	NA	TRBJ2-3	CASSLILAGGTDTQYF	TGCGCCAGCAGCCTAATACTAGCGGGGGGCACAGATACGCAGTATTTT
TRBV18	NA	NA	TRBJ1-6	CASSLQGGSSYNSPLHF	TGTGCCAGCTCACTACAGGGTGGGAGCTCCTATAATTCACCCCTCCACTTT
TRBV24-1	NA	NA	TRBJ1-1	CATSDSSGAGNTEAFF	TGTGCCACCAGTGATTCTTCGGGGGCGGGGAACACTGAAGCTTTCTTT
TRBV5-1	NA	NA	TRBJ2-7	CASSWTAGMDEQYF	TGCGCCAGCAGTTGGACCGCAGGGATGGACGAGCAGTACTTC
TRBV7-9	NA	NA	TRBJ1-1	CASSLTGMNTEAFF	TGTGCCAGCAGCTTAACAGGCATGAACACTGAAGCTTTCTTT
TRBV7-2	NA	NA	TRBJ2-7	CASSLDPPGEQYF	TGTGCCAGCAGCTTAGATCCCCCAGGTGAGCAGTACTTC
TRBV6-6	NA	NA	TRBJ2-1	CASSHGGAYNEQFF	TGTGCCAGCAGCCACGGGGGCGCCTACAATGAGCAGTTCTTC
TRBV19	TRBD1	NA	TRBJ2-3	CASKDRGTDTQYF	TGTGCCAGCAAGGACAGGGGCACAGATACGCAGTATTTT
TRBV5-1	TRBD2	NA	TRBJ2-1	CASSPGTSGGFF	TGCGCCAGCAGCCCGGGGACTAGCGGGGGATTCTTC
TRBV6-5	NA	NA	TRBJ1-1	CASSYRGVAFF	TGTGCCAGCAGTTACCGGGGGGTGGCTTTCTTT
TRBV7-6	NA	NA	TRBJ2-7	CATTVRTASYEQYF	TGTGCCACGACGGTCAGGACAGCCTCCTACGAGCAGTACTTC
TRBV28	NA	NA	TRBJ2-3	CASIGITDTQYF	TGTGCCAGCATTGGGATTACAGATACGCAGTATTTT
TRBV6-5	NA	NA	TRBJ2-1	CASKFDGWGNEQFF	TGTGCCAGCAAATTTGACGGATGGGGCAATGAGCAGTTCTTC
TRBV5-4	TRBD2	NA	TRBJ2-1	CASSNRAGGRNNEQFF	TGTGCCAGCAGCAACCGAGCGGGGGGCAGGAACAATGAGCAGTTCTTC
TRBV6-5	TRBD1	NA	TRBJ2-1	CASSWPGQGFDEQFF	TGTGCCAGCAGTTGGCCGGGACAGGGTTTTGATGAGCAGTTCTTC
TRBV9	NA	NA	TRBJ2-7	CASSARRDNYEQYF	TGTGCCAGCAGCGCGCGCCGGGACAACTACGAGCAGTACTTC
TRBV3-1/TRBV3-2	NA	few	TRBJ1-5	CASSQSGEPRYSNQPQHF	TGTGCCAGCAGCCAATCGGGAGAACCCCGGTATAGCAATCAGCCCCAGCATTTT
TRBV3-1/TRBV3-2	NA	NA	TRBJ1-6	CASSHSGTNSPLHF	TGTGCCAGCAGCCATTCCGGGACAAATTCACCCCTCCACTTT
TRBV6-5	TRBD1	NA	TRBJ1-1	CASHQDRGYAFF	TGTGCCAGCCATCAGGACAGGGGGTACGCTTTCTTT
TRBV7-2	NA	NA	TRBJ2-3	CASSRPGSISDTQYF	TGTGCCAGCAGCCGCCCGGGGTCAATTTCAGATACGCAGTATTTT
TRBV4-1	NA	NA	TRBJ2-4	CASSQDPGDKNIQYF	TGCGCCAGCAGCCAAGACCCTGGGGACAAAAACATTCAGTACTTC